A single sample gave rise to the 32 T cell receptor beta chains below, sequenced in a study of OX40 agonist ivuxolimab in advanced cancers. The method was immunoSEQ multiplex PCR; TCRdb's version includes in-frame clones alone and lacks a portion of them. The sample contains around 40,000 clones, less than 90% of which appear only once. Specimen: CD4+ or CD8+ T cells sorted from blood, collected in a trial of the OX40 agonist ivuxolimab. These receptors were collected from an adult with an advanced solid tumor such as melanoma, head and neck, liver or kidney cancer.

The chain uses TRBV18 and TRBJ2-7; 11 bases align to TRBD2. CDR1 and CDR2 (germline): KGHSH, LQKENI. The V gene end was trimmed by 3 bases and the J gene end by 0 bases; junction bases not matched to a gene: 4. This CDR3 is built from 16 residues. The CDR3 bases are TGTGCCAGCTCACCGACTAGCGGGACCTCCTCCTACGAGCAGTACTTC. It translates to CASSPTSGTSSYEQYF.

The DNA of the CDR3 is TGTGCCAGCAGCTTTCGCCTCCAAGAGACCCAGTACTTC. This sequence encodes CASSFRLQETQYF. The chain has TRBV7-9 and TRBJ2-5, with D unclear. Trimming removed 3 bases from V and 1 base from J, with 6 bases in between. This CDR3 region has 13 residues. Germline values: CDR1 SEHNR, CDR2 FQNEAQ (reference sequence).

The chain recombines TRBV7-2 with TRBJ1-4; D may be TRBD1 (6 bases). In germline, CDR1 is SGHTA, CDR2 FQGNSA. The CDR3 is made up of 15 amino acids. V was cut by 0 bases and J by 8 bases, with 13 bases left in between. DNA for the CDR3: TGTGCCAGCAGCTTAGCCCAGGGGCTAGGGGAAAAACTGTTTTTT. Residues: CASSLAQGLGEKLFF.

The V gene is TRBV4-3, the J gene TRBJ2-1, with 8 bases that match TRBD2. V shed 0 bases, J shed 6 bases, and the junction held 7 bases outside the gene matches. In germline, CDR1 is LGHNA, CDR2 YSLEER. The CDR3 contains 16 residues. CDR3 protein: CASSQDWPSGFNEQFF. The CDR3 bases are TGCGCCAGCAGCCAAGATTGGCCTAGCGGGTTCAATGAGCAGTTCTTC.

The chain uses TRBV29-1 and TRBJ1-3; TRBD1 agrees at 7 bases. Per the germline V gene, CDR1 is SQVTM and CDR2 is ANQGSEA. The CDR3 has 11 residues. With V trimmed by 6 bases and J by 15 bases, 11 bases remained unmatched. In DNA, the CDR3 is TGCAGCGTCCACCGGGACAGCCTCCAATATTTT. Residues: CSVHRDSLQYF.

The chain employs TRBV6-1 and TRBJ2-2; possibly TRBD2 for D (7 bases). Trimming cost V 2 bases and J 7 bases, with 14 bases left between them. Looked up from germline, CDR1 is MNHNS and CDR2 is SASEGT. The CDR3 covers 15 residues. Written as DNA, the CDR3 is TGTGCCAGCAGTGAAAGGGGGGGTGCGGGCGGGGAGCTGTTTTTT. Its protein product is CASSERGGAGGELFF.

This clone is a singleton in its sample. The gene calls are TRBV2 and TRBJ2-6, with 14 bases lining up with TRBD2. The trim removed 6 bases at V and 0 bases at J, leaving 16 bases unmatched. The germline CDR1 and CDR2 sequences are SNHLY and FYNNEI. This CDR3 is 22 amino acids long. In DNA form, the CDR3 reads TGTGCCAGCAGGGGACTGATTTTGACTAGCGGGGGGGGTCCCTCTGGGGCCAACGTCCTGACTTTC. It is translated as CASRGLILTSGGGPSGANVLTF.

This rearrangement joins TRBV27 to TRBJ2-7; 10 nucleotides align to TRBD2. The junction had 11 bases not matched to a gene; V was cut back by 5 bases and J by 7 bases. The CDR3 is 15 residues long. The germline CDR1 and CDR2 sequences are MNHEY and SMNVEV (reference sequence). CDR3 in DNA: TGTGCCAGCAGTAGCCTAAGCGGGGGGGCGGATGAGCAGTACTTC. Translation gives CASSSLSGGADEQYF.

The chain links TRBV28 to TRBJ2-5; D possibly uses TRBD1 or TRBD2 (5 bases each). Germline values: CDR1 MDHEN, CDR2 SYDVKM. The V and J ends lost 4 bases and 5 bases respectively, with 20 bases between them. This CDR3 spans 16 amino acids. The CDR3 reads CASSSNSVSGDETQYF. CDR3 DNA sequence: TGTGCCAGCAGTTCCAATTCGGTCTCTGGGGACGAGACCCAGTACTTC.

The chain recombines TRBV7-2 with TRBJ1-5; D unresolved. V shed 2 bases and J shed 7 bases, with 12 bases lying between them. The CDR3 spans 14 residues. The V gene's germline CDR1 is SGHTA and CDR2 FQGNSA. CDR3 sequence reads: CASSLSPLGQPQHF. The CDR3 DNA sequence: TGTGCCAGCAGCTTATCCCCGCTCGGACAGCCCCAGCATTTT.

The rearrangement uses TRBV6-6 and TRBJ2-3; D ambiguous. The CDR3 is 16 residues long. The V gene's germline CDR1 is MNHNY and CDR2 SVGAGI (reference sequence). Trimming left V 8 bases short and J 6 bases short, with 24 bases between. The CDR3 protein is CASLTIMGGLRDTQYF. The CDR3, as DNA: TGTGCCAGCCTCACAATCATGGGCGGATTAAGGGATACGCAGTATTTT.

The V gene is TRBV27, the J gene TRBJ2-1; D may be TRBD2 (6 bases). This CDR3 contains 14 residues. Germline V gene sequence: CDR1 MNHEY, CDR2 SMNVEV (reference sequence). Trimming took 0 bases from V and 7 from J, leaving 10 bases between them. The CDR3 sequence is CASSLSGRGNEQFF. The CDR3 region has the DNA TGTGCCAGCAGTTTATCCGGGAGAGGTAATGAGCAGTTCTTC.

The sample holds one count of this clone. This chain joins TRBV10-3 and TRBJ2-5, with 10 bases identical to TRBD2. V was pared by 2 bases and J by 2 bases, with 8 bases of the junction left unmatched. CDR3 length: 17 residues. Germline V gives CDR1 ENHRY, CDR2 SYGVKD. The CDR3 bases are TGTGCCATCAGTGAGGGTGTCGGACTAGCGGATCAAGAGACCCAGTACTTC. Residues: CAISEGVGLADQETQYF.

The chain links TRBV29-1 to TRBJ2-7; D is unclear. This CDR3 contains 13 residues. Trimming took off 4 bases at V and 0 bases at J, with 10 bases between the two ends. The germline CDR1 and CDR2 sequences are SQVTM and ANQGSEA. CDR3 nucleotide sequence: TGCAGCGTTGGAAATGGTCCCTCCTACGAGCAGTACTTC. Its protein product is CSVGNGPSYEQYF.

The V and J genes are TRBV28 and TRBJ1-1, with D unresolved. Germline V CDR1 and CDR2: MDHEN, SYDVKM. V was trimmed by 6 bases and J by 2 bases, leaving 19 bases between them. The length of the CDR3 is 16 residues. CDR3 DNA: TGTGCCAGCAGCTCGGCTTTCGCAGGCCTTAACACTGAAGCTTTCTTT. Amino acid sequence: CASSSAFAGLNTEAFF.

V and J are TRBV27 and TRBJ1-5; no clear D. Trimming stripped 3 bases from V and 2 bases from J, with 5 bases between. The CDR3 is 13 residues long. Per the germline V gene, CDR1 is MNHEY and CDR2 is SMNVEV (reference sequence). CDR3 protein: CASSFGGNQPQHF. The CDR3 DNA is TGTGCCAGCAGTTTCGGGGGCAATCAGCCCCAGCATTTT.

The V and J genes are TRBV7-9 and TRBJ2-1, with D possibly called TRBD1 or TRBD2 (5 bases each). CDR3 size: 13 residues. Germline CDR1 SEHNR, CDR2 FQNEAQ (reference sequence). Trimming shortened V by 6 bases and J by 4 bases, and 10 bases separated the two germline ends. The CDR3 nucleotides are TGTGCCAGCAGTGGGACGGGGTACAATGAGCAGTTCTTC. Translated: CASSGTGYNEQFF.

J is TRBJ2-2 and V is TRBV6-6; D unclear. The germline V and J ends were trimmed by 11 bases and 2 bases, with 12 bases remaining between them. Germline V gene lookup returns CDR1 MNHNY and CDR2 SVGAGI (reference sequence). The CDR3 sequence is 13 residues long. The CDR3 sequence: CASARINTGELFF. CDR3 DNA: TGTGCCTCGGCGAGAATAAACACCGGGGAGCTGTTTTTT.

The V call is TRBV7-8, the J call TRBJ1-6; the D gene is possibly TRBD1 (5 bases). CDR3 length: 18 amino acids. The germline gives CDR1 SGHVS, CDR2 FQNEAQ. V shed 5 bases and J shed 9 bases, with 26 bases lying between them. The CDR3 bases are TGTGCCAGCAGCCCCCAACACGGGGGAGCTGGGAAGGGTTCACCCCTCCACTTT. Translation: CASSPQHGGAGKGSPLHF.

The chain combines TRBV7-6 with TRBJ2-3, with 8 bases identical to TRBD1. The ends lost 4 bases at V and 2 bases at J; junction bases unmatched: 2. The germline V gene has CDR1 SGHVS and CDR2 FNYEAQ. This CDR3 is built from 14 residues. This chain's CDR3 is CASSSQGATDTQYF. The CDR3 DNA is TGTGCCAGCAGCTCTCAGGGGGCCACAGATACGCAGTATTTT. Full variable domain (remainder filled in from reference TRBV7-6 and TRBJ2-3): GAGVSQSPRYKVTKRGQDVALRCDPISGHVSLYWYRQALGQGPEFLTYFNYEAQQDKSGLPNDRFSAERPEGSISTLTIQRTEQRDSAMYRCASSSQGATDTQYFGPGTRLTVL.

The CDR3 is CASQRLVEREGQWQFF. CDR3 coding DNA: TGTGCCAGCCAGCGTCTCGTCGAGCGGGAGGGACAGTGGCAGTTCTTC. The chain couples TRBV28 to TRBJ2-1, with 10 positions matching TRBD2. CDR3 size: 16 residues. Unmatched junction bases numbered 19, after V lost 8 bases and J lost 12 bases. Germline loops: CDR1 MDHEN, CDR2 SYDVKM.

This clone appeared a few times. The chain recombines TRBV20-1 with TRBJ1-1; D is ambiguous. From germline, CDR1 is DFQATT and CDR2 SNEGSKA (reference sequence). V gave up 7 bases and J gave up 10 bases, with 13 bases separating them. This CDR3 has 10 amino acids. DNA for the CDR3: TGCAGTGTCGTGGGTCGCGGAGCTTTCTTT. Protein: CSVVGRGAFF.

The CDR3 DNA is TGTGCCAGCAGGGGTGATACGCAGTATTTT. This sequence encodes CASRGDTQYF. This chain links TRBV25-1 with TRBJ2-3, with unresolved D. With 6 bases removed from V and 6 bases from J, the gap between germline ends came to 4 bases. The CDR3 length is 10 residues. Germline-derived CDR1 and CDR2 are MGHDK and SYGVNS.

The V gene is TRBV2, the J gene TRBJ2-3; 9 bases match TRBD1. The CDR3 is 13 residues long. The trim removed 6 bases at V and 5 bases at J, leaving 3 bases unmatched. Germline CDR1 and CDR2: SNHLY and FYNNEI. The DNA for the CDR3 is TGTGCCAGCAGGGAGGACAGGGGAGATACGCAGTATTTT. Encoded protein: CASREDRGDTQYF.

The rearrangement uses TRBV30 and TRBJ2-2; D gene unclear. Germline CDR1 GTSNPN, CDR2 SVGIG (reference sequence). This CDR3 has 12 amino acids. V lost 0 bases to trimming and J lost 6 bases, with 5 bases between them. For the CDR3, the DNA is TGTGCCTGGAGTGTACCTCCCGGGGAGCTGTTTTTT. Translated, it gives CAWSVPPGELFF.

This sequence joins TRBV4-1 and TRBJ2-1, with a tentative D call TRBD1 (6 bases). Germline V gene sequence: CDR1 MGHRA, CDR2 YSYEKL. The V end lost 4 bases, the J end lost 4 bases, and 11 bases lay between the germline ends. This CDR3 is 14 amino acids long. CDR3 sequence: CASSPHGQYNEQFF. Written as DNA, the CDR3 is TGCGCCAGCAGCCCGCATGGACAGTACAATGAGCAGTTCTTC.

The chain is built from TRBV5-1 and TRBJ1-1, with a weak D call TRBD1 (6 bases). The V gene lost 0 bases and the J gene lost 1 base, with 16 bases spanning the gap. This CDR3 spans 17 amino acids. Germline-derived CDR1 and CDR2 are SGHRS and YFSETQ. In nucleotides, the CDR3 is TGCGCCAGCAGCTTGGTAGGCCCGCCGGGGGCGAACACTGAAGCTTTCTTT. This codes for CASSLVGPPGANTEAFF. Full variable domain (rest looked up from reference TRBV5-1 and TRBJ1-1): KAGVTQTPRYLIKTRGQQVTLSCSPISGHRSVSWYQQTPGQGLQFLFEYFSETQRNKGNFPGRFSGRQFSNSRSEMNVSTLELGDSALYLCASSLVGPPGANTEAFFGQGTRLTVV.

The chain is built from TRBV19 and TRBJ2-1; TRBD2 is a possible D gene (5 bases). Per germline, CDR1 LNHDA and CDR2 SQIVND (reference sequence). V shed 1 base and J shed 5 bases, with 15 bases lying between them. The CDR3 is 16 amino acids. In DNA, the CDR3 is TGTGCCAGTAGTATAGTCGAATTAACGAGGGACAATGAGCAGTTCTTC. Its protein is CASSIVELTRDNEQFF.

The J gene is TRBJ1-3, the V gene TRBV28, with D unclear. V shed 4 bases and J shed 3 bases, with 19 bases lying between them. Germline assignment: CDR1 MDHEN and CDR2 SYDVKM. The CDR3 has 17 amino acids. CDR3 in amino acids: CASSSTPGFVVGNTIYF. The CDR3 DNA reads TGTGCCAGCAGTTCAACCCCAGGTTTTGTCGTTGGAAACACCATATATTTT.

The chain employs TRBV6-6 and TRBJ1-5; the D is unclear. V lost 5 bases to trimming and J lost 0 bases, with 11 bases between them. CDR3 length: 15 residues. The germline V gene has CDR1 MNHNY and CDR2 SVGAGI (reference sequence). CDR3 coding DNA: TGTGCCAGCAGTCCCGGGGTTTATAGCAATCAGCCCCAGCATTTT. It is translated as CASSPGVYSNQPQHF.

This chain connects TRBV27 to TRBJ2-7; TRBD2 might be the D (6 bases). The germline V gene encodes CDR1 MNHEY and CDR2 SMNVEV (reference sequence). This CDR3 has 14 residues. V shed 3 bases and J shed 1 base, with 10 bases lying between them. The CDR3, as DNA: TGTGCCAGCAGTTTTGGGGGGTATTCCTACGAGCAGTACTTC. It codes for CASSFGGYSYEQYF.

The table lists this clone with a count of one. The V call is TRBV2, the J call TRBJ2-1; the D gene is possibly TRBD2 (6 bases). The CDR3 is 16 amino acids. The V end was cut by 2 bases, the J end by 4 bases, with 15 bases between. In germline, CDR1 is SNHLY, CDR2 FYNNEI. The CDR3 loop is CASSERWGGGYNEQFF. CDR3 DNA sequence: TGTGCCAGCAGTGAAAGATGGGGAGGTGGGTACAATGAGCAGTTCTTC.